What follows are 5 T cell receptor beta chains derived from one specimen sequenced in a study of blood T cell repertoires in COVID-19. Produced via immunoSEQ multiplex PCR; TCRdb's table is partial and in-frame only. This repertoire shows about 460,000 clones, 75% to 90% found once; its top ten account for approximately 8.3%. Input material: PBMCs or T cells enriched from blood (not recorded which). These receptors were obtained from a woman aged 60-75 years who had recovered from COVID-19.

This clone was found a few times. This chain uses TRBV5-1 with TRBJ2-2, with 10 nucleotides matching TRBD2. V shed 1 base, J shed 0 bases, and the junction held 9 bases outside the gene matches. The CDR3 spans 19 residues. From germline, CDR1 is SGHRS and CDR2 YFSETQ. CDR3 residues: CASSLRGGSGGPNTGELFF. In DNA form, the CDR3 reads TGCGCCAGCAGCTTGAGGGGAGGTAGCGGGGGGCCGAACACCGGGGAGCTGTTTTTT. The entire variable domain, with the rest obtained from reference TRBV5-1 and TRBJ2-2, is as follows: KAGVTQTPRYLIKTRGQQVTLSCSPISGHRSVSWYQQTPGQGLQFLFEYFSETQRNKGNFPGRFSGRQFSNSRSEMNVSTLELGDSALYLCASSLRGGSGGPNTGELFFGEGSRLTVL.

V and J are TRBV5-1 and TRBJ2-1; a possible D gene is TRBD1 (5 bases). V lost 4 bases, J lost 0 bases, and 11 bases lay in between. This CDR3 has 15 amino acids. Germline V gene lookup returns CDR1 SGHRS and CDR2 YFSETQ. The CDR3 nucleotides are TGCGCCAGCAGCCCAGGGTTTTCCTCCTACAATGAGCAGTTCTTC. It translates to CASSPGFSSYNEQFF.

This clone turned up a few times. This chain links TRBV5-4 with TRBJ1-6; 8 bases are a match to TRBD1. The germline V gene has CDR1 SGHNT and CDR2 YYREEE (reference sequence). The CDR3 consists of 15 residues. J lost 3 bases, V lost 4 bases, and 3 bases had no gene match. CDR3 bases: TGTGCCAGCAGCAGTGGACAGGGCTATAATTCACCCCTCCACTTT. Its translation is CASSSGQGYNSPLHF.

This clone was recorded once. The CDR3 loop reads CASRTSGGIQETQYF. The CDR3, as DNA: TGTGCCAGCAGGACTAGCGGGGGGATACAAGAGACCCAGTACTTC. V usage is TRBV6-5 and J usage is TRBJ2-5, with 13 bases matching TRBD2. V dropped 6 bases and J dropped 2; count of bases not matched to a gene: 3. Germline lookup yields CDR1 MNHEY and CDR2 SVGAGI. This CDR3 is 15 amino acids long.

The chain uses TRBV18 and TRBJ2-7, with 9 bases identical to TRBD1. The CDR3 has 15 amino acids. V was pared by 6 bases and J by 4 bases, with 10 bases of the junction left unmatched. Germline values: CDR1 KGHSH, CDR2 LQKENI. The CDR3 sequence is CASSLRDRVPYEQYV. DNA of the CDR3: TGTGCCAGCTCCCTTCGGGACAGGGTTCCTTACGAGCAGTACGTC.